The subject of this entry is one TCR beta chain. This entry belongs to a study of graft-versus-host responses after intestinal transplantation. Looking at the study overall: Anti-thymocyte globulin induction preceded approximately three years of tacrolimus and steroid maintenance in all recipients.

A sort after the reaction isolated proliferating CFSE-low CD3+CD4+ and CD3+CD8+ responders. Clones were sequenced by immunoSEQ multiplex PCR, and TCRdb holds only the in-frame ones, with some missing. The table records about 18,000 clones, 38% of them present only once. Points from the study as a whole: Marrow from the recipient contained GvH clones, some of which had appeared first in ileum or blood. After transplant, early declines in HvG clones were associated with peak levels of circulating GvH clones.

The CDR3 length is 16 residues. Germline values: CDR1 SGHDT, CDR2 YYEEEE. V shed 4 bases and J shed 4 bases, with 18 bases lying between them. The chain carries TRBV5-6 and TRBJ2-4; no firm D call. The sample in question was alloreactive CD4+ T cells from a mixed lymphocyte reaction culture, obtained before intestinal transplant. Subset specified: CFSE-low proliferating T cells sorted from roughly 6-day pre-transplant mixed lymphocyte reaction (GvH or HvG direction). The sequence was obtained from a human patient who received an intestinal transplant. The chain's CDR3 is CASSPSFFDLKNIQYF. In DNA form, the CDR3 reads TGTGCCAGCAGCCCCAGCTTTTTCGACCTAAAAAACATTCAGTACTTC.